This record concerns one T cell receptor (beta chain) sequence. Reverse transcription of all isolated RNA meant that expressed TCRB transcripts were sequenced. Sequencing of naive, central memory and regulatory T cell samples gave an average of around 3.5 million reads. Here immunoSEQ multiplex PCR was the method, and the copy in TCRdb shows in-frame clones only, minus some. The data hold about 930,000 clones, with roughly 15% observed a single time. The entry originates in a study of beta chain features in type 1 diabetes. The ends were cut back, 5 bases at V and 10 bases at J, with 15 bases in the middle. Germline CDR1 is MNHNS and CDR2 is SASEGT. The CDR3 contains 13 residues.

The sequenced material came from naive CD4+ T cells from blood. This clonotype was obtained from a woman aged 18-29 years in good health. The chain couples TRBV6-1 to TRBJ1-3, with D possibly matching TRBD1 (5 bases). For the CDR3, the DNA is TGTGCCAGCAGTCTAGGACTCCGGGGGACCATATATTTT. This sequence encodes CASSLGLRGTIYF.